This T cell receptor beta chain emerged from a study of T-cell memory formation after mild COVID-19. Study results and limitations: SARS-CoV-2 specificity was not confirmed for second-wave clones peaking on day 37.

This clonotype was seen only a few times. Its matching antigen is unknown. The V end was cut by 0 bases, the J end by 7 bases, with 12 bases between. Germline CDR1 DFQATT, CDR2 SNEGSKA (reference sequence). The CDR3 loop spans 13 amino acids. TCRdb passed the 5' RACE reads through MiXCR, listing each CDR3 protein once. The repertoire holds around 250,000 distinct CDR3 sequences, with around 17% as singletons. The sample comprised PBMCs or a T cell subset sorted from them (not recorded which). The genes are TRBV20-1 and TRBJ1-2; TRBD1 might be the D (5 bases). The receptor was isolated from a man younger than 35 who had mild COVID-19 (a few samples of this study predate the infection). Cell type and time point are not known. CDR3 DNA: TGCAGTGCTAGAGATGATATCAGGGCTGGCTACACCTTC. This encodes CSARDDIRAGYTF.